Presented here are 6 T cell receptor beta chains from one specimen sequenced in a study of blood T cell repertoires in COVID-19. Clones were sequenced by immunoSEQ multiplex PCR, and TCRdb holds only the in-frame ones, with some missing. The table includes over 85,000 clones, around 87% detected once. Sequenced input: peripheral blood. The receptors stem from a woman older than 75 with acute or convalescent COVID-19.

The rearrangement uses TRBV7-2 and TRBJ2-1; D may be TRBD1 (5 bases). This CDR3 comprises 15 residues. Germline CDR1 and CDR2: SGHTA and FQGNSA. The V gene lost 1 base and the J gene lost 3 bases, with 10 bases spanning the gap. For the CDR3, the DNA is TGTGCCAGCAGCTTAGTAGGGGCTGTCTACAATGAGCAGTTCTTC. It specifies CASSLVGAVYNEQFF.

This clone appeared a single time. This chain connects TRBV29-1 to TRBJ1-1, with no clear D. The germline CDR1 and CDR2 sequences are SQVTM and ANQGSEA. The CDR3 length is 11 residues. Trimming removed 3 bases from V and 0 bases from J, with 2 bases in between. CDR3: CSVDMNTEAFF. The CDR3 bases are TGCAGCGTTGATATGAACACTGAAGCTTTCTTT.

The chain recombines TRBV27 with TRBJ1-1; the D is unclear. The CDR3 contains 13 residues. CDR1 is MNHEY and CDR2 is SMNVEV in the germline V gene (reference sequence). V was cut by 6 bases and J by 1 base, with 9 bases left in between. CDR3 nucleotides: TGTGCCAGCAGAAAAAAACAGAACACTGAAGCTTTCTTT. Translated: CASRKKQNTEAFF.

The rearrangement uses TRBV7-9 and TRBJ1-5; D ambiguous. Per germline, CDR1 SEHNR and CDR2 FQNEAQ (reference sequence). The CDR3 spans 12 residues. V lost 1 base and J 6 bases, leaving 4 bases between the germline ends. CDR3 protein: CASSLGSQPQHF. CDR3 nucleotides: TGTGCCAGCAGCTTAGGGAGTCAGCCCCAGCATTTT. The full variable domain, in which reference TRBV7-9 and TRBJ1-5 provide the parts outside the CDR3, is DTGVSQNPRHKITKRGQNVTFRCDPISEHNRLYWYRQTLGQGPEFLTYFQNEAQLEKSRLLSDRFSAERPKGSFSTLEIQRTEQGDSAMYLCASSLGSQPQHFGDGTRLSIL.

The CDR3 protein is CASSLEQAPGNTIYF. The DNA of the CDR3 is TGCGCCAGCAGCTTGGAACAGGCTCCTGGAAACACCATATATTTT. V and J are TRBV5-1 and TRBJ1-3; weak D call: TRBD1 (5 bases). The germline CDR1 and CDR2 sequences are SGHRS and YFSETQ. V was clipped by 0 bases and J by 2 bases, with 9 bases between them. The CDR3 runs 15 residues.

The V call is TRBV19, the J call TRBJ1-5, with 10 bases aligning to TRBD1. This CDR3 spans 16 amino acids. Germline V gives CDR1 LNHDA, CDR2 SQIVND (reference sequence). Trimming cost V 3 bases and J 7 bases; bases outside gene matches: 9. The CDR3: CASSMLRQGAGQPQHF. CDR3 nucleotides: TGTGCCAGTAGTATGCTTAGACAGGGGGCCGGCCAGCCCCAGCATTTT.